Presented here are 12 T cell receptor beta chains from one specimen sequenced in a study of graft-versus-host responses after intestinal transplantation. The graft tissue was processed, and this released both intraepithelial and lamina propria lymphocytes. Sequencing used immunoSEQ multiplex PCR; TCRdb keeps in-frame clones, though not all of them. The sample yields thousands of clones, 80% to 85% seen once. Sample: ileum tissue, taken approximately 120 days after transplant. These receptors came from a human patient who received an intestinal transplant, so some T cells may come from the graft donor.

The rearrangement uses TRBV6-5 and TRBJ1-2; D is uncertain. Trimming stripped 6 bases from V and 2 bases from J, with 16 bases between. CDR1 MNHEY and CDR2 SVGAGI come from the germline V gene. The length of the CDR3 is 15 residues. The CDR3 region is CASRAGRHENYGYTF. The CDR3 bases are TGTGCCAGCAGAGCGGGGAGGCACGAGAACTATGGCTACACCTTC.

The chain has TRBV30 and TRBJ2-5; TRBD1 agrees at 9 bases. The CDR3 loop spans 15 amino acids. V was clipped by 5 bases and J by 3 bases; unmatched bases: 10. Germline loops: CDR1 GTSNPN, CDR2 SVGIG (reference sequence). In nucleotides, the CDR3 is TGTGCCTGGGCCCCAGGGGGGACAGGGAAAGAGACCCAGTACTTC. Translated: CAWAPGGTGKETQYF.

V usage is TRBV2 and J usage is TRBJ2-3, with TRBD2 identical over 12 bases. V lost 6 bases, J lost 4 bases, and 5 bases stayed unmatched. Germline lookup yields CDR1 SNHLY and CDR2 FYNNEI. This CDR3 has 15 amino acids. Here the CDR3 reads CASRLAGGRSDTQYF. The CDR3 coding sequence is TGTGCCAGCAGGCTAGCGGGAGGGCGATCAGATACGCAGTATTTT.

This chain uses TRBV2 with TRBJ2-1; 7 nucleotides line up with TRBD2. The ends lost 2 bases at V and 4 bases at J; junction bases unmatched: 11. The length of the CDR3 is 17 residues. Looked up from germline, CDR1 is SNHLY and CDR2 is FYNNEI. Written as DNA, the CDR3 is TGTGCCAGCAGTGAAAGACCGGGACTACAAGGATACAATGAGCAGTTCTTC. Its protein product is CASSERPGLQGYNEQFF.

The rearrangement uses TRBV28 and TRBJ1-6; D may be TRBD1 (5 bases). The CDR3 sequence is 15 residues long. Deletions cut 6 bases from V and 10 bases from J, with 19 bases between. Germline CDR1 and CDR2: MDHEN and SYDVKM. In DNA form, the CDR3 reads TGTGCCAGCAGGCGGGACGGTCTTTTGCACTCACCCCTCCACTTT. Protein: CASRRDGLLHSPLHF.

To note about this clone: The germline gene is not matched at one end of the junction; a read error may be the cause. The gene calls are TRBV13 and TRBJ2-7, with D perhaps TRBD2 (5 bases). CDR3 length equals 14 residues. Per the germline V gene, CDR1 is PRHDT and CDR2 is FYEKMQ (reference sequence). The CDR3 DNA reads TGTGCCAGCAGCCTAGGACTGGTAAGCTACGAGCAGTACTTC. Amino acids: CASSLGLVSYEQYF.

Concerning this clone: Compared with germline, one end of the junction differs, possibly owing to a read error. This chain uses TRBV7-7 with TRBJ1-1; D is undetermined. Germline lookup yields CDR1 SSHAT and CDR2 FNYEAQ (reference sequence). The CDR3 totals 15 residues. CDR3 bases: TGTGCTAGCAGCTTAGTAGGAGGAAGGAACACTGAAGCTTTCTTT. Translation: CASSLVGGRNTEAFF.

The CDR3 loop reads CASSSTGLAGRYYEQYF. The CDR3 DNA follows: TGTGCCAGCAGTTCGACGGGGCTAGCGGGGAGATACTACGAGCAGTACTTC. This chain connects TRBV27 to TRBJ2-7; 9 nucleotides line up with TRBD2. V shed 4 bases and J 3 bases; nucleotides not matched to a gene: 13. The germline CDR1 and CDR2 sequences are MNHEY and SMNVEV (reference sequence). CDR3 length: 17 amino acids.

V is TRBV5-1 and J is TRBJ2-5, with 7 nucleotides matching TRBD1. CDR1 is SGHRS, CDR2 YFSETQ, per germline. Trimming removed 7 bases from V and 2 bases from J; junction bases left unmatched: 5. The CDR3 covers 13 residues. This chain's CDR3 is CASFDRVQETQYF. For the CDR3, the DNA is TGCGCCAGCTTTGACAGGGTTCAAGAGACCCAGTACTTC.

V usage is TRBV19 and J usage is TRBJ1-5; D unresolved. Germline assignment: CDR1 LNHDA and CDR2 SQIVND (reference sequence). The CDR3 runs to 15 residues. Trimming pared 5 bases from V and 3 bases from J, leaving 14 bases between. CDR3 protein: CASSASGAPNQPQHF. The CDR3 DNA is TGTGCCAGTAGTGCGTCGGGAGCGCCCAATCAGCCCCAGCATTTT.

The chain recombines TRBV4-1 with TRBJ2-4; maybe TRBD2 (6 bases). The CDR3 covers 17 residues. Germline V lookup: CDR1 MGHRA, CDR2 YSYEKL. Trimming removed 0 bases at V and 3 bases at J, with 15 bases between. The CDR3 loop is CASSQDLRREGKNIQYF. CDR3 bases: TGCGCCAGCAGCCAAGATCTAAGGCGGGAAGGCAAAAACATTCAGTACTTC.

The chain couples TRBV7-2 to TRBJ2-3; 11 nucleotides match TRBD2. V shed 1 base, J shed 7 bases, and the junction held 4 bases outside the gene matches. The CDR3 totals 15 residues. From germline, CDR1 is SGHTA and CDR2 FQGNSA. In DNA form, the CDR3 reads TGTGCCAGCAGCTTAGAACTAGCGGGGGCGCATACGCAGTATTTT. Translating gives CASSLELAGAHTQYF. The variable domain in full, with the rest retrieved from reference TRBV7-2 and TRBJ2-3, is GAGVSQSPSNKVTEKGKDVELRCDPISGHTALYWYRQSLGQGLEFLIYFQGNSAPDKSGLPSDRFSAERTGGSVSTLTIQRTQQEDSAVYLCASSLELAGAHTQYFGPGTRLTVL.